These 13 T cell receptor beta chains originate from one sample sequenced in a study of PD-L1 blockade in urothelial cancer. The table came from immunoSEQ multiplex PCR; TCRdb's copy has only in-frame clones and leaves some out. The table includes approximately 50,000 clones, about 80% detected once. The time point here: pretreatment peripheral blood. Sequenced here: PBMCs, sampled around atezolizumab (anti-PD-L1) treatment. These receptors all stem from a man aged 50-59 years with urothelial cancer.

This clone has more than one count but fewer than ten. The J gene is TRBJ2-7, the V gene TRBV7-2; D unclear. In germline, CDR1 is SGHTA, CDR2 FQGNSA. The CDR3 length is 13 residues. The ends were cut back, 4 bases at V and 6 bases at J, with 13 bases in the middle. CDR3 in DNA: TGTGCCAGCAGCTCATCCCGGGTCCGCGAGCAGTACTTC. It translates to CASSSSRVREQYF.

V is TRBV5-6 and J is TRBJ1-3, with D uncertain. The CDR3 runs 16 residues. The V end was cut by 6 bases, the J end by 0 bases, with 16 bases between. CDR1 is SGHDT, CDR2 YYEEEE, per germline. CDR3 loop: CASTLTAASSGNTIYF. CDR3 DNA sequence: TGTGCCAGCACCCTAACAGCGGCCAGCTCTGGAAACACCATATATTTT.

The rearrangement joins TRBV5-1 to TRBJ1-2, with D maybe TRBD1 (6 bases). Trimming cost V 3 bases and J 0 bases, with 9 bases left between them. Germline CDR1 and CDR2: SGHRS and YFSETQ. This CDR3 is 14 amino acids long. CDR3 protein: CASSSQGSNYGYTF. CDR3 sequence (DNA): TGCGCCAGCAGCTCGCAGGGGTCTAACTATGGCTACACCTTC. Together with reference TRBV5-1 and TRBJ1-2, the CDR3 gives the full variable domain: KAGVTQTPRYLIKTRGQQVTLSCSPISGHRSVSWYQQTPGQGLQFLFEYFSETQRNKGNFPGRFSGRQFSNSRSEMNVSTLELGDSALYLCASSSQGSNYGYTFGSGTRLTVV.

The chain recombines TRBV5-5 with TRBJ1-6, with no clear D. The CDR3 is 13 residues long. Trimming cost V 9 bases and J 7 bases, with 14 bases left between them. Germline values: CDR1 SGHKS, CDR2 YYEKEE (reference sequence). The CDR3, as DNA: TGTGCCACTCTTCAGGCCCCCAATTCACCCCTCCACTTT. Residues: CATLQAPNSPLHF.

The chain recombines TRBV7-2 with TRBJ2-3; D might be TRBD1 (6 bases). V lost 2 bases, J lost 11 bases, and 17 bases lay in between. CDR1 SGHTA and CDR2 FQGNSA come from the germline V gene. The CDR3 sequence is 14 residues long. The CDR3 reads CASSLRGTRTVQYF. The CDR3 coding sequence is TGTGCCAGCAGCTTAAGGGGGACCCGAACTGTGCAGTATTTT.

The rearrangement joins TRBV7-7 to TRBJ2-3; D is possibly TRBD2 (5 bases). The CDR3 length is 12 residues. With 1 base removed from V and 8 bases from J, the gap between germline ends came to 7 bases. Germline V gene data show CDR1 as SSHAT and CDR2 as FNYEAQ (reference sequence). CDR3 coding DNA: TGTGCCAGCAGCTTAGATGGAGGTACGCAGTATTTT. Its translation: CASSLDGGTQYF.

The CDR3 region is CASSYTGTANYGYTF. The CDR3 DNA is TGTGCCAGCAGTTACACCGGGACAGCTAACTATGGCTACACCTTC. This chain joins TRBV6-5 and TRBJ1-2; 7 positions agree with TRBD1. The V gene end was trimmed by 2 bases and the J gene end by 0 bases; junction bases not matched to a gene: 3. This CDR3 spans 15 amino acids. The germline V gene has CDR1 MNHEY and CDR2 SVGAGI.

The chain is built from TRBV6-1 and TRBJ2-3; D perhaps matches TRBD1 (6 bases). Germline lookup yields CDR1 MNHNS and CDR2 SASEGT. V dropped 5 bases and J dropped 0 bases, with 12 bases sitting between them. This CDR3 has 15 residues. CDR3 bases: TGTGCCAGCAGTATCCGACAGGTCAGCACAGATACGCAGTATTTT. Its protein is CASSIRQVSTDTQYF.

This clone was observed once. The chain has TRBV6-5 and TRBJ1-6, with a tentative D call TRBD1 (6 bases). CDR1 is MNHEY and CDR2 is SVGAGI in the germline V gene. Trimming stripped 5 bases from V and 6 bases from J, with 11 bases between. The length of the CDR3 is 14 residues. The CDR3 region is CASSLARGNSPLHF. In nucleotides, the CDR3 is TGTGCCAGCAGTCTAGCCAGGGGTAATTCACCCCTCCACTTT.

This sequence joins TRBV19 and TRBJ2-7; the match to TRBD1 covers 7 bases. Germline V gene data show CDR1 as LNHDA and CDR2 as SQIVND (reference sequence). The V segment lost 5 bases and the J segment 4 bases; nucleotides outside the gene matches: 5. This CDR3 comprises 13 residues. The CDR3, as DNA: TGTGCCAGTAGTCCTAGACAGGGTTACGAGCAGTACTTC. Protein: CASSPRQGYEQYF.

The V call is TRBV11-3, the J call TRBJ2-2, with unresolved D. V was trimmed by 5 bases and J by 0 bases, leaving 10 bases between them. This CDR3 contains 15 residues. Germline CDR1 reads SGHNT; CDR2 reads YENEEA. The CDR3 nucleotides are TGTGCCAGCAGCCCAATCCACACGAACACCGGGGAGCTGTTTTTT. Encoded protein: CASSPIHTNTGELFF.

CDR3: CAISRDTDTEAFF. The CDR3 coding sequence is TGTGCCATCAGCCGGGACACTGACACTGAAGCTTTCTTT. V and J are TRBV10-3 and TRBJ1-1; the D gene is possibly TRBD1 (6 bases). The CDR3 has 13 amino acids. Trimming cost V 6 bases and J 3 bases, with 11 bases left between them. The germline gives CDR1 ENHRY, CDR2 SYGVKD.

V is TRBV7-2 and J is TRBJ2-6, with D uncertain. Trimming removed 5 bases from V and 2 bases from J, with 13 bases in between. CDR3 size: 16 residues. Looked up from germline, CDR1 is SGHTA and CDR2 is FQGNSA. This CDR3 reads CASSLHSWPGANVLTF. In DNA form, the CDR3 reads TGTGCCAGCAGCCTCCACAGTTGGCCTGGGGCCAACGTCCTGACTTTC.